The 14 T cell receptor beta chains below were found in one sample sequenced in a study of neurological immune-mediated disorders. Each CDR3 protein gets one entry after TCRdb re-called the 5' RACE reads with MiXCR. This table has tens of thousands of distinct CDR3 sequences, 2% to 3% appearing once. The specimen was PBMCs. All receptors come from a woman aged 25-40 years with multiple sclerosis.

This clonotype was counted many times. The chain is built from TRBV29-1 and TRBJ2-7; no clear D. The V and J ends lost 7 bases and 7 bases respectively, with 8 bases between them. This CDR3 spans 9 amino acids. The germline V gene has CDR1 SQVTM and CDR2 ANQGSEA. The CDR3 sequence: CSALWEQYF. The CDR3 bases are TGCAGCGCTCTTTGGGAGCAGTACTTC.

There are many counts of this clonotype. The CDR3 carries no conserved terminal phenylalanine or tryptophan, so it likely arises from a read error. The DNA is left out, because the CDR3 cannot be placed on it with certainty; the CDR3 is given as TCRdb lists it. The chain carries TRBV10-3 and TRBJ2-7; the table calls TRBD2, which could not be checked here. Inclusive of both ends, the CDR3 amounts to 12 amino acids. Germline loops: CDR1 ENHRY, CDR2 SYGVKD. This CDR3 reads CAISERGTPEYI.

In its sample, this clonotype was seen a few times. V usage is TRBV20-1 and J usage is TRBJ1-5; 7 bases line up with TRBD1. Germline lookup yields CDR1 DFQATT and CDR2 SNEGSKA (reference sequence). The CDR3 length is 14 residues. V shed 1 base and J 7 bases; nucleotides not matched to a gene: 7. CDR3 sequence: CSARVGRGQQPQHF. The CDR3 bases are TGCAGTGCTAGAGTGGGCAGGGGACAGCAGCCCCAGCATTTT.

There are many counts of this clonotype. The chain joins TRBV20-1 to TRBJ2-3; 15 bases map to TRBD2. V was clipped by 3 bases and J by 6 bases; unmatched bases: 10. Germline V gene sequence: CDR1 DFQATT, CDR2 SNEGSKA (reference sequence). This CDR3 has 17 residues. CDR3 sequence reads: CSARPVGTSGRTDTQYF. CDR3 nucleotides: TGCAGTGCTAGGCCCGTCGGGACTAGCGGGAGGACCGATACGCAGTATTTT.

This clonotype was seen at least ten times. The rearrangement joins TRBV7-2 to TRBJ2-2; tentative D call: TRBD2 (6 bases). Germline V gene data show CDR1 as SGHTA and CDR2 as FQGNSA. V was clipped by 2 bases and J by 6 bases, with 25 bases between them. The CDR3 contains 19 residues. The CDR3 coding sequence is TGTGCCAGCAGCTTATTGGGAGTGCTTCTAGCGAATGGTCCCGGGGAGCTGTTTTTT. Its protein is CASSLLGVLLANGPGELFF.

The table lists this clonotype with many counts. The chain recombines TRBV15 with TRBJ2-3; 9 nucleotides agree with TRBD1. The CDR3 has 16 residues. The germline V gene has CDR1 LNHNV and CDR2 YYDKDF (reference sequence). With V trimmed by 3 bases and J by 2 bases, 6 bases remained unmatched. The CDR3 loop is CATSRGQGDFTDTQYF. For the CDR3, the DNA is TGTGCCACCAGCAGGGGACAGGGTGATTTCACAGATACGCAGTATTTT.

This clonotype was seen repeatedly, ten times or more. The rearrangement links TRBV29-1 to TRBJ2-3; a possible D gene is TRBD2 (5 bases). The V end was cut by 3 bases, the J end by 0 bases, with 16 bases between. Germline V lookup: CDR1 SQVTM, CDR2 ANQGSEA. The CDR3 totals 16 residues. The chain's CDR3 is CSVEPAERSSTDTQYF. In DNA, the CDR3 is TGCAGCGTTGAGCCCGCGGAGCGGTCTAGCACAGATACGCAGTATTTT.

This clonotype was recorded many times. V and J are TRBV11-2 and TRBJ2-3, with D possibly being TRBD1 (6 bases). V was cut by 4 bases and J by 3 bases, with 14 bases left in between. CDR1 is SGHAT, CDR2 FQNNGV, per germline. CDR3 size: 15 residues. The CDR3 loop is CASSSTRTETDTQYF. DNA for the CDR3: TGTGCCAGCAGCTCCACCCGGACAGAAACAGATACGCAGTATTTT.

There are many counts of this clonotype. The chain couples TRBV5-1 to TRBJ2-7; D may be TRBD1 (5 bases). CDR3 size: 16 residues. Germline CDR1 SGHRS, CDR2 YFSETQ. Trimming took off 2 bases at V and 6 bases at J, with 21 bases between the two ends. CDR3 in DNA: TGCGCCAGCAGCTTAGAAGGCGCCAGCAGAAGGGGCGAGCAGTACTTC. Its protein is CASSLEGASRRGEQYF.

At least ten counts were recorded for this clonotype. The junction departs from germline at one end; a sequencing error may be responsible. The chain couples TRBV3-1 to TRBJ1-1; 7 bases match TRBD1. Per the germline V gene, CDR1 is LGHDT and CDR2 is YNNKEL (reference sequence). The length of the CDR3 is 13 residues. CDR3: CASRQGGATEAFF. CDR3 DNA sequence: TGTGCCAGCAGGCAAGGGGGCGCAACTGAAGCTTTCTTT.

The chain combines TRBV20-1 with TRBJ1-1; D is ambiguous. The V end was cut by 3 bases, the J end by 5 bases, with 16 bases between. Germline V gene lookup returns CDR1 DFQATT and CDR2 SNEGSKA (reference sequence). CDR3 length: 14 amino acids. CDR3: CSARTPERRTEAFF. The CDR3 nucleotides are TGCAGTGCTAGGACCCCCGAAAGGAGGACTGAAGCTTTCTTT.

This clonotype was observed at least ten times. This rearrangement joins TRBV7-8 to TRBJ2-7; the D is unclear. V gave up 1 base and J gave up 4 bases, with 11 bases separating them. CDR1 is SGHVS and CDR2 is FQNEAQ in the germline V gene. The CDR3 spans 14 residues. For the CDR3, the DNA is TGTGCCAGCAGCTTAGAAGGTCCTACTTACGAGCAGTACTTC. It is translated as CASSLEGPTYEQYF.

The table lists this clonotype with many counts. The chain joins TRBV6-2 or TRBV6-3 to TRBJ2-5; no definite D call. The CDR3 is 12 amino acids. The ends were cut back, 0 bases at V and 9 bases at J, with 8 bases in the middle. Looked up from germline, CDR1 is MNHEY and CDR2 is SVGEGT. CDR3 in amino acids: CASSYSSNAQYF. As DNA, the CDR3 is TGTGCCAGCAGTTACTCGAGTAACGCCCAGTACTTC.

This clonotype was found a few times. DNA of the CDR3: TGCAGCGTTGCGGGACTAGCGGGATCAAATGAGCAGTTCTTC. Translating it yields CSVAGLAGSNEQFF. J is TRBJ2-1 and V is TRBV29-1; TRBD2 agrees at 13 bases. CDR3 size: 14 residues. J was trimmed by 7 bases and V by 4 bases; bases with no gene match: 4. Germline V CDR1 and CDR2: SQVTM, ANQGSEA.